This is a list of T cell receptor beta chains from one sample in a study of tumor-infiltrating lymphocytes in primary liver carcinoma. TCRdb independently ran MiXCR on the multiplex PCR reads; one entry per CDR3 protein. The sample includes about 180,000 distinct CDR3 sequences, 60% seen only once; the top ten take 65% to 80%. The sample comprised peripheral blood. These receptors originate from a man aged 35 to 55 with primary liver carcinoma and hepatitis B virus infection. Each CDR3 is given without its conserved first and last residue.

v_gene	j_gene	CDR3aa
TRBV7-8	TRBJ2-1	ASSLGISSGTNEQF
TRBV11-3	TRBJ2-2	AGSFGTSGRYTGEQF
TRBV11-2	TRBJ2-4	ASSSPGGFAKNIQY
TRBV11-2	TRBJ2-5	ASGRSGGETQY
TRBV12-3/TRBV12-4	TRBJ2-5	ASSLVLGLETQY
TRBV6-6	TRBJ2-7	ASSRGGREDPYEQY
TRBV11-2	TRBJ2-7	VSSLDNGQGISYEQY
TRBV12-3/TRBV12-4	TRBJ1-1	ASSLDRGGYEAF
TRBV10-3	TRBJ2-3	AIKAVGVHEDTQY
TRBV11-2	TRBJ2-3	ASSLFTLAGGSDTQY
TRBV6-6	TRBJ2-7	VSSEGQGLSYEQY
TRBV12-3/TRBV12-4	TRBJ1-1	ASSNGIDTEAF
TRBV11-2	TRBJ1-4	ASSLRITRDEKLF
TRBV6-2/TRBV6-3	TRBJ1-1	ASSEYGGLTYTEAF
TRBV11-2	TRBJ2-3	ASSCASTDTQY
TRBV6-5	TRBJ2-7	ASSYSTPAEQY
TRBV10-3	TRBJ2-7	TISDEPGEPYEQY
TRBV28	TRBJ2-7	AGSLDRVDEQY
TRBV30	TRBJ1-2	AWSLQGVWSGYT
TRBV10-3	TRBJ2-7	AISDYWRPNYEQY
TRBV4-1	TRBJ2-3	ASSQVAPSGRTDTQY
TRBV5-4	TRBJ1-1	ASSRPGQGAIPNTEAF
TRBV6-1	TRBJ1-3	ASSDWEISGNTMY
TRBV11-2	TRBJ2-2	ASTDSTGELF
TRBV28	TRBJ2-7	ASSLWPGEDYEQY
TRBV29-1	TRBJ2-1	SAAQGINDNEQF
TRBV28	TRBJ2-7	ASTPGTNKDEQY
TRBV12-3/TRBV12-4	TRBJ2-2	ASSPLVTGELF
TRBV11-2	TRBJ1-1	ASNPGRTYVEAF
TRBV28	TRBJ2-5	ASSSPISGTLQETQY
TRBV6-5	TRBJ1-2	ASSSPGRAYGYT
TRBV11-3	TRBJ2-3	ARSLEGMSGDTQY
TRBV28	TRBJ1-2	ASSSPGLYYGYT
TRBV6-5	TRBJ2-2	ASSGLADLTGELF
TRBV11-2	TRBJ2-3	ASSFGAPTDTQY
TRBV10-3	TRBJ2-7	AISSTGARGEQY
TRBV6-5	TRBJ2-1	ASSYDEEEQF
TRBV28	TRBJ2-1	ASSLLAGIPYNEQF
TRBV5-6	TRBJ2-7	ASSPGASREQY
TRBV10-3	TRBJ1-1	AISQDGTEAF
TRBV11-2	TRBJ2-5	ASSYAPGLLRETQY